Presented here are 11 T cell receptor beta chains from one specimen sequenced in a study of cytomegalovirus exposure and HLA in healthy donors. The primer mix had 60 Vbeta and 13 Jbeta primers. Here immunoSEQ multiplex PCR was the method, and the copy in TCRdb shows in-frame clones only, minus some. This sample has roughly 170,000 clones, with 82% found just once. The sample was PBMCs. All receptors derive from a male donor in good health and CMV-seronegative.

V usage is TRBV9 and J usage is TRBJ1-1, with D perhaps matching TRBD1 (5 bases). The CDR3 covers 13 residues. The V gene lost 4 bases and the J gene lost 1 base, with 8 bases spanning the gap. Germline-derived CDR1 and CDR2 are SGDLS and YYNGEE. CDR3 in amino acids: CASSSDRNTEAFF. DNA for the CDR3: TGTGCCAGCAGCTCCGACAGGAACACTGAAGCTTTCTTT.

V is TRBV28 and J is TRBJ2-3, with 8 positions matching TRBD1. The V gene end was trimmed by 1 base and the J gene end by 5 bases; junction bases not matched to a gene: 8. The CDR3 is made up of 16 amino acids. Germline-derived CDR1 and CDR2 are MDHEN and SYDVKM. The CDR3 DNA reads TGTGCCAGCAGTTTATACGGACAGGGCTCATTAGATACGCAGTATTTT. Translating gives CASSLYGQGSLDTQYF.

The chain uses TRBV7-9 and TRBJ1-5, with no clear D. V lost 8 bases to trimming and J lost 3 bases, with 20 bases between them. CDR1 and CDR2 from the germline V gene are SEHNR and FQNEAQ (reference sequence). The CDR3 is 16 residues long. CDR3 DNA sequence: TGTGCCAGCTCCCTTAGTAGCCGGGATATCAATCAGCCCCAGCATTTT. Translating it yields CASSLSSRDINQPQHF.

Note on this clone: Relative to the germline gene, one junction end is altered; a read error may explain this. This chain joins TRBV7-9 and TRBJ2-1, with a weak D call TRBD2 (6 bases). Germline lookup yields CDR1 SEHNR and CDR2 FQNEAQ (reference sequence). The CDR3 runs to 14 residues. The CDR3 bases are TGTTCCAGCAGCTTTGGCGGGGTAAGCAATGAGCAGTTCTTC. Translation gives CSSSFGGVSNEQFF.

The V and J genes are TRBV7-6 and TRBJ2-2; weak D call: TRBD2 (5 bases). CDR3 size: 14 residues. Germline CDR1 reads SGHVS; CDR2 reads FNYEAQ. Trimming removed 5 bases at V and 6 bases at J, with 13 bases between. CDR3 DNA sequence: TGTGCCAGCAGCCAGATGGCGGGTGCCGGGGAGCTGTTTTTT. This sequence encodes CASSQMAGAGELFF.

The V and J genes are TRBV2 and TRBJ2-3, with 8 bases aligning to TRBD1. CDR1 is SNHLY and CDR2 is FYNNEI in the germline V gene. V shed 8 bases, J shed 4 bases, and the junction held 8 bases outside the gene matches. The CDR3 loop spans 14 amino acids. CDR3 in amino acids: CASRTGSSSDTQYF. Here the CDR3 DNA reads TGTGCCAGCCGGACAGGGTCCTCTTCAGATACGCAGTATTTT.

V and J are TRBV27 and TRBJ2-6, with 9 bases matching TRBD1. The CDR3 is 20 amino acids. Germline V gene lookup returns CDR1 MNHEY and CDR2 SMNVEV (reference sequence). Losses at the gene ends were 3 bases for V and 0 bases for J; bases not matched to a gene: 12. CDR3 region: CASSFRPPGQGISGANVLTF. The CDR3 DNA follows: TGTGCCAGCAGTTTCCGCCCCCCGGGACAGGGAATCTCTGGGGCCAACGTCCTGACTTTC.

This chain connects TRBV11-3 to TRBJ2-5, with D perhaps matching TRBD2 (5 bases). Germline CDR1 is SGHNT and CDR2 is YENEEA. Trimming shortened V by 5 bases and J by 3 bases, and 10 bases separated the two germline ends. CDR3 size: 13 residues. The CDR3, as DNA: TGTGCCAGCAGCCCCGGACTTGAAGAGACCCAGTACTTC. Translated, it gives CASSPGLEETQYF.

The rearrangement joins TRBV7-2 to TRBJ1-2, with 7 bases aligning to TRBD1. The length of the CDR3 is 16 residues. Trimming at V came to 4 bases and at J to 5 bases, leaving 13 bases not matched to a gene. The germline V gene encodes CDR1 SGHTA and CDR2 FQGNSA. As DNA, the CDR3 is TGTGCCAGCAGCTCGCGGAATCCGGGACAGTCGTATGGCTACACCTTC. Translating it yields CASSSRNPGQSYGYTF.

This chain joins TRBV10-3 and TRBJ2-2, with D perhaps matching TRBD1 (6 bases). The CDR3 loop spans 14 amino acids. Germline V gene lookup returns CDR1 ENHRY and CDR2 SYGVKD. Trimming left V 6 bases short and J 2 bases short, with 10 bases between. The CDR3 DNA reads TGTGCCATCAGGGACAGACAAAACACCGGGGAGCTGTTTTTT. Translated, it gives CAIRDRQNTGELFF.

This chain links TRBV19 with TRBJ1-2; 8 bases match TRBD1. This CDR3 has 16 amino acids. CDR1 and CDR2 (germline): LNHDA, SQIVND (reference sequence). The V and J ends lost 0 bases and 1 base, in that order; junction bases with no gene match: 4. The CDR3 loop is CASSIERTGSNYGYTF. In DNA form, the CDR3 reads TGTGCCAGTAGTATAGAACGGACAGGGAGTAACTATGGCTACACCTTC.